The rows below give T cell receptor beta chains drawn from one sample of a study of blood T cell repertoires in COVID-19. Some clones are missing from TCRdb's copy, which holds only in-frame ones; the method was immunoSEQ multiplex PCR. The sample comprises 97,000 or so clones, approximately 84% of which are singletons, and less than 10% rests with the top ten. Sequencing used peripheral blood. The receptors shown here come from a man aged 35 to 55 with active or convalescent COVID-19. Both conserved end residues are part of each CDR3. D genes are given only for firm matches. Size tells how often a clone was seen (once, few, many) or the class of an expanded clone, and some rows leave it out.

TRBJ2-1 TRBV7-7 TRBD2 NA TGTGCTAGCAGCCTACTGAGCGGGGACTACAATGAGCAGTTCTTC CASSLLSGDYNEQFF
TRBJ2-2 TRBV4-3 TRBD1 NA TGCGCCAGCAGCCAAGCTGCACGACAGGGGGCTGGGGAGCTGTTTTTT CASSQAARQGAGELFF
TRBJ2-7 TRBV9 NA NA TGTGCCAGCAGCGTAGGGGCAGGGGCACCCTACGAGCAGTACTTC CASSVGAGAPYEQYF
TRBJ1-1 TRBV30 NA NA TGTGCCTGGAGCGGGGGTAACACTGAAGCTTTCTTT CAWSGGNTEAFF
TRBJ1-6 TRBV25-1 TRBD1 NA TGTGCCAGCGAGACAGGGGGTGGGGGTTATAATTCACCCCTCCACTTT CASETGGGGYNSPLHF
TRBJ1-2 TRBV10-3 TRBD1 NA TGTGCCATCAGTACCGGACAGGGCTATAACTATGGCTACACCTTC CAISTGQGYNYGYTF
TRBJ1-1 TRBV3-1/TRBV3-2 NA NA TGTGCCAGCAGCCAAGGTGGGGCAGCTTTCTTT CASSQGGAAFF
TRBJ1-6 TRBV7-9 TRBD1 once TGTGCCAGCAGCGGGGACAGATCTAATTCACCCCTCCACTTT CASSGDRSNSPLHF
TRBJ2-7 TRBV11-1 NA NA TGTGCCAGCGCGGTATCGGTTGAGCAGTACTTC CASAVSVEQYF
TRBJ1-1 TRBV19 NA NA TGTGCCAGTAGTATCGGAGGGGAGGGCACTGAAGCTTTCTTT CASSIGGEGTEAFF
TRBJ1-1 TRBV9 NA once TGTGCCAGCAGCGTAACTCTTAACACTGAAGCTTTCTTT CASSVTLNTEAFF
TRBJ1-2 TRBV6-1 NA few TGTGCCAGCAGTGAACAGGGTTATGGCTACACCTTC CASSEQGYGYTF
TRBJ2-3 TRBV9 TRBD2 NA TGTGCCAGCAGCGCCCTTTTACTACTAGCGGGTTCAGATACGCAGTATTTT CASSALLLLAGSDTQYF
TRBJ1-2 TRBV14 TRBD1 few TGTGCCAGCAGCCTCCTCGGGACAGACTATGGCTACACCTTC CASSLLGTDYGYTF
TRBJ2-3 TRBV7-3 TRBD1 NA TGTGCCAGCGAGGCCACAGGGGGAGATACGCAGTATTTT CASEATGGDTQYF
TRBJ2-5 TRBV7-2 NA NA TGTGCCAGCAGCTTAGCCCTTAAATGGTCGGGGGGACACAAAGAGACCCAGTACTTC CASSLALKWSGGHKETQYF
TRBJ2-1 TRBV6-5 NA NA TGTGCCAGCAGGGCGGGTTACAATGAGCAGTTCTTC CASRAGYNEQFF
TRBJ2-1 TRBV9 TRBD2 NA TGTGCCAGCGGGGCGGCGGGGGGGACCTACAATGAGCAGTTCTTC CASGAAGGTYNEQFF
TRBJ2-4 TRBV7-2 TRBD2 NA TGTGCCAGCAGCTTAGGGCCTAGCGGGGGGGCGACCATTCAGTACTTC CASSLGPSGGATIQYF
TRBJ2-4 TRBV3-1/TRBV3-2 NA once TGTGCCAGCAGCCAAGATCCAGGACACCAAAACATTCAGTACTTC CASSQDPGHQNIQYF
TRBJ1-1 TRBV11-3 NA NA TGTGCCAGCAGCTTAGAAGCGGGCGGGAACACTGAAGCTTTCTTT CASSLEAGGNTEAFF
TRBJ1-5 TRBV7-2 TRBD1 once TGTGCCAGCAGTCGTCCGGGACAGGGCGAACATCAGCCCCAGCATTTT CASSRPGQGEHQPQHF
TRBJ1-3 TRBV1 NA few TGCACCAGCAACACTCCACTATATTTTAGACCGCTCGGAAACACCATATATTTT CTSNTPLYFRPLGNTIYF
TRBJ1-6 TRBV7-9 NA NA TGTGCCAGCATCCAAAACGGGGAGGGAAATAATTCACCCCTCCACTTT CASIQNGEGNNSPLHF
TRBJ2-2 TRBV10-3 TRBD1 few TGTGCCATCAGTCCGGACAGGGGCACCGGGGAGCTGTTTTTT CAISPDRGTGELFF
TRBJ1-2 TRBV5-1 NA NA TGCGCCAGCAGCTTAGGGGATGACTATGGCTACACCTTC CASSLGDDYGYTF
TRBJ2-1 TRBV9 NA NA TGTGCCAGCACCACTTCTGGACAGACCTACAATGAGCAGTTCTTC CASTTSGQTYNEQFF
TRBJ2-7 TRBV13 TRBD1 NA TGTGCCAGCAGCCTGGGACAGGGGGAATACGAGCAGTACTTC CASSLGQGEYEQYF
TRBJ1-5 TRBV3-1/TRBV3-2 NA few TGTGCCAGCAGCCAAGATCCGGCAGTGGGCCGGCGTAATCAGCCCCAGCATTTT CASSQDPAVGRRNQPQHF
TRBJ1-2 TRBV23-1 NA few TGCGCCAGCAGTCAATCAAGCAGGGGAGTCTATGGCTACACCTTC CASSQSSRGVYGYTF
TRBJ2-4 TRBV12-5 TRBD1 NA TGTGCTAGTGGTTTGATAGGGGGCGGATACAACATTCAGTACTTC CASGLIGGGYNIQYF
TRBJ2-7 TRBV12-5 NA NA TGTGCTAGTGGTTTGTACGGCTCCTACGAGCAGTACTTC CASGLYGSYEQYF
TRBJ2-3 TRBV9 NA once TGTGCCAGCAGCCCCAGCCCGCTAGTAGATACGCAGTATTTT CASSPSPLVDTQYF
TRBJ1-6 TRBV5-1 NA NA TGCGCCAGCAGCCCCCAGGGCCCTGATAATTCACCCCTCCACTTT CASSPQGPDNSPLHF
TRBJ2-3 TRBV7-9 TRBD2 NA TGTGCCAGCAGCTTCAAGACTAGCGGGAACACAGATACGCAGTATTTT CASSFKTSGNTDTQYF
TRBJ2-2 TRBV5-4 TRBD2 NA TGTGCCAGCAGCTCCTGGACTAGCGGGGGGAACACCGGGGAGCTGTTTTTT CASSSWTSGGNTGELFF
TRBJ1-5 TRBV12-3/TRBV12-4 NA few TGTGCCAGCAGGACAGACAATCAGCCCCAGCATTTT CASRTDNQPQHF
TRBJ1-6 TRBV7-2 NA few TGTGCCAGCAGCTTAGCCCAGGGGTATAATTCACCCCTCCACTTT CASSLAQGYNSPLHF
TRBJ2-2 TRBV3-1/TRBV3-2 NA NA TGTGCCAGCAGCCAAGGGAGAAGAAAGCTCACCGGGGAGCTGTTTTTT CASSQGRRKLTGELFF
TRBJ2-1 TRBV24-1 NA NA TGTGCCACCAGCCCAGGGGAATCAGCTCGTGAGCAGTTCTTC CATSPGESAREQFF
TRBJ2-2 TRBV5-6 NA many TGTGCCAGCAGCTTCGGAGCGAACACCGGGGAGCTGTTTTTT CASSFGANTGELFF
TRBJ1-6 TRBV6-2/TRBV6-3 TRBD1 NA TGTGCCAGCAGTTACCCCGCCGCCCCGGTCAGGGGGAATTCACCCCTCCACTTT CASSYPAAPVRGNSPLHF
TRBJ1-2 TRBV4-2 NA NA TGTGCCAGCAGCCAAGGCAACGACTGGACAGTATTTGGGGGTTCTGGCTACACCTTC CASSQGNDWTVFGGSGYTF
TRBJ2-3 TRBV4-3 TRBD2 NA TGCGCCAGCAGCCAAGGTTATTCCGGGACTAGCGGGGGGGCCTATAGCACAGATACGCAGTATTTT CASSQGYSGTSGGAYSTDTQYF
TRBJ2-2 TRBV5-1 NA NA TGCGCCAGCAGCTGGGACACCTCGAACACCGGGGAGCTGTTTTTT CASSWDTSNTGELFF
TRBJ1-5 TRBV4-1 NA NA TGCGCCAGCAGCCAAGAGGAGCGAGTGGCCCAGCATTTT CASSQEERVAQHF
TRBJ1-5 TRBV6-1 TRBD1 NA TGTGCCAGCAGTGCTTCGGACAGGGGAATTTATCAGCCCCAGCATTTT CASSASDRGIYQPQHF
TRBJ1-6 TRBV7-2 TRBD1 NA TGTGCCAGCAGCCAAGGACAGGGTAGAGATTCACCCCTCCACTTT CASSQGQGRDSPLHF
TRBJ2-4 TRBV29-1 NA NA TGCAGCGTTCGCGGAGCGGGCAAAAACATTCAGTACTTC CSVRGAGKNIQYF
TRBJ2-5 TRBV19 NA NA TGTGCCAGTAGTTCTAACCAAGAGACCCAGTACTTC CASSSNQETQYF
TRBJ2-7 TRBV3-1/TRBV3-2 NA NA TGTGCCAGCAGCCAAAGAAGGGGCTACGAGCAGTACTTC CASSQRRGYEQYF
TRBJ2-1 TRBV7-9 TRBD2 NA TGTGCCAGCAGCTCCAGCGGGGGGGCGGGTGAGCAGTTCTTC CASSSSGGAGEQFF
TRBJ1-5 TRBV6-1 TRBD1 NA TGTGCCAGCAGTGCCAAGGGGGCCCGCGGAGGCAATCAGCCCCAGCATTTT CASSAKGARGGNQPQHF
TRBJ2-2 TRBV3-1/TRBV3-2 NA NA TGTGCCAGCAGAGACACAGGGTCGTATCCCGGGGAGCTGTTTTTT CASRDTGSYPGELFF
TRBJ2-1 TRBV18 NA once TGTGCCAGCTCACGGGAGAATGAGCAGTTCTTC CASSRENEQFF
TRBJ2-3 TRBV4-2 NA NA TGTGCCAGCAGCCAGGGAGGAGGGGGGGCGTTAGATACGCAGTATTTT CASSQGGGGALDTQYF
TRBJ1-2 TRBV3-1/TRBV3-2 NA NA TGTGCCAGCAGCCAAGGTGAGGCCGGGGGCTACACCTTC CASSQGEAGGYTF
TRBJ2-5 TRBV9 NA NA TGTGCCAGCAGCGCCATGATGGAGCGGATGGAGACCCAGTACTTC CASSAMMERMETQYF